This T cell receptor (beta chain) came from a study of CD8 T cells in Susac syndrome. CDR3 length equals 15 residues. V lost 6 bases and J lost 5, with 17 bases in between. TCR beta sequencing covered blood CD8+ and CD4+ T cells. Negative isolation was applied to CD8+ and CD4+ T cells, and FACS enrichment was applied to TEMRA cells. Random hexamers were used to reverse transcribe the RNA input (about 0.5 to 1 ug). The amplification used immunoSEQ multiplex PCR on TCR beta CDR3; it spanned 54 Vbeta and 13 Jbeta. MiXCR was run by TCRdb on the immunoSEQ multiplex PCR reads, yielding one entry per CDR3 protein. The profile covers 210,000 or so distinct CDR3 sequences, with about 93% appearing a single time and roughly 0.13% taken by the ten largest.

Sequencing was performed on CD8+ T cells from PBMCs. The genes are TRBV12-3 or TRBV12-4 and TRBJ2-1; D is possibly TRBD1 (6 bases). The clonotype was recovered from a human donor with multiple sclerosis. CDR3 loop: CASSPDGGANNEQFF. In DNA, the CDR3 is TGTGCCAGCAGCCCCGATGGGGGCGCCAACAATGAGCAGTTCTTC.